One and the same sample provided the 18 T cell receptor gamma chains below, sequenced in a study of Vδ1+ human thymocytes. Their specific antigens are unknown. Study results and limitations: Highly polyclonal TRG and TRD repertoires with Gaussian CDR3 length distributions appeared in thymus.

Extracted RNA was reverse transcribed into cDNA. The CDR3 regions were amplified by multiplex PCR from V-gene primers to a constant-region primer. With CATT, TCRdb re-called clones from the multiplex PCR reads. This sample has 20,000 to 25,000 gamma-chain clones, with around 15% found just once. Sequencing was performed on Vdelta1+ gamma-delta thymocytes from the thymus. The subset is: FACS-sorted CD3+ TCRalphabeta- TCRVdelta1+ TCRVdelta2- thymocytes. The receptor source for this set is a child under two years old who had congenital heart surgery.

This clone was detected a few times. Just one base apart from a much larger clone, this may be a read error. Other nucleotide sequences in the sample specify the same CDR3. The rearrangement joins TRGV9 to TRGJ1 or TRGJ2. In germline, CDR1 is GITISATS, CDR2 ISYDGTV (reference sequence). The CDR3 is 12 amino acids. The J segment lost 7 bases and the V segment lost 0 bases, leaving 3 bases of the junction unmatched. The chain's CDR3 is CALWEVLYKKLF. The CDR3 DNA is TGTGCCTTGTGGGAGGTGCTGTATAAGAAACTCTTT.

There are a few counts of this clone. The sample has other DNA sequences that encode this CDR3 too. This rearrangement joins TRGV3 to TRGJ1 or TRGJ2. The V gene end was trimmed by 0 bases and the J gene end by 3 bases; junction bases not matched to a gene: 5. Germline V gene data show CDR1 as VTNTFY and CDR2 as YDVSTARD (reference sequence). The CDR3 loop spans 14 amino acids. The DNA for the CDR3 is TGTGCCACCTGGGACAGGCGAGTTTATTATAAGAAACTCTTT. It specifies CATWDRRVYYKKLF.

The J gene is TRGJP2, the V gene TRGV5. The CDR3 contains 15 residues. From germline, CDR1 is VINAFY and CDR2 YDVSNSKD. Losses at the gene ends were 0 bases for V and 3 bases for J; bases not matched to a gene: 4. CDR3 sequence reads: CATWDRQRSDWIKTF. The DNA for the CDR3 is TGTGCCACCTGGGACAGGCAACGTAGTGATTGGATCAAGACGTTT.

This clone was counted between two and nine times. V gene TRGV9 combines with J gene TRGJ1 or TRGJ2. CDR3 length: 13 amino acids. After removal of 6 bases from V and 5 bases from J, the junction contained 10 bases not matched to a gene. Germline V gene sequence: CDR1 GITISATS, CDR2 ISYDGTV (reference sequence). The CDR3 here is CALWSWPHYKKLF. The CDR3, as DNA: TGTGCCTTGTGGTCCTGGCCCCATTATAAGAAACTCTTT.

This clone was recorded a few times. The rearrangement joins TRGV8 to TRGJP2. The CDR3 extends over 13 amino acids. J was trimmed by 2 bases and V by 9 bases; bases with no gene match: 6. Germline V gives CDR1 VENAVY, CDR2 YDSYNSRV. CDR3 coding DNA: TGTGCCACCGATAAAAGTAGTGATTGGATCAAGACGTTT. Residues: CATDKSSDWIKTF.

This clone showed up just a few times. J is TRGJ1 or TRGJ2 and V is TRGV8. The V and J ends lost 6 bases and 6 bases, in that order; junction bases with no gene match: 11. The CDR3 runs to 13 residues. The germline V gene has CDR1 VENAVY and CDR2 YDSYNSRV. CDR3 bases: TGTGCCACCTGGACAAAGGATAGTTATAAGAAACTCTTT. Protein sequence: CATWTKDSYKKLF.

The rearrangement joins TRGV3 to TRGJP. CDR1 is VTNTFY and CDR2 is YDVSTARD in the germline V gene (reference sequence). The V and J ends lost 0 bases and 7 bases, in that order; junction bases with no gene match: 6. This CDR3 contains 17 residues. The CDR3 loop reads CATWDRRRELGKKIKVF. The CDR3 DNA is TGTGCCACCTGGGACAGGCGTCGGGAGTTGGGCAAAAAAATCAAGGTATTT.

In its sample, this clone was seen a few times. V usage is TRGV8 and J usage is TRGJ1 or TRGJ2. The CDR3 runs 13 residues. The germline CDR1 and CDR2 sequences are VENAVY and YDSYNSRV. The J segment lost 5 bases and the V segment lost 3 bases, leaving 7 bases of the junction unmatched. CDR3 nucleotide sequence: TGTGCCACCTGGGATCCATTCCATTATAAGAAACTCTTT. This translates into CATWDPFHYKKLF.

The gene calls are TRGV9 and TRGJ1 or TRGJ2. V trimming: 5 bases; J trimming: 4 bases; junction bases outside the gene matches: 5. The CDR3 totals 12 residues. Germline V CDR1 and CDR2: GITISATS, ISYDGTV (reference sequence). CDR3 protein: CALWAYYYKKLF. The CDR3 DNA is TGTGCCTTGTGGGCGTACTATTATAAGAAACTCTTT.

This clone was picked up a small number of times. The chain recombines TRGV8 with TRGJ1 or TRGJ2. CDR1 and CDR2 (germline): VENAVY, YDSYNSRV. The CDR3 runs to 14 residues. The trim removed 2 bases at V and 2 bases at J, leaving 6 bases unmatched. CDR3 bases: TGTGCCACCTGGGATATTTCGGATTATTATAAGAAACTCTTT. Amino acids: CATWDISDYYKKLF.

Note on this clone: With a much larger clone just one base away, this may be a read error. The chain employs TRGV3 and TRGJ1 or TRGJ2. This CDR3 has 12 amino acids. CDR1 VTNTFY and CDR2 YDVSTARD come from the germline V gene (reference sequence). The CDR3 DNA is TGTGCCACCTGGTACAGGCATTATAAGAAACTCTTT. Translation: CATWYRHYKKLF.

The chain links TRGV3 to TRGJ1 or TRGJ2. The germline V gene has CDR1 VTNTFY and CDR2 YDVSTARD (reference sequence). V lost 0 bases and J lost 6; bases outside the gene matches: 5. The CDR3 runs 13 residues. Written as DNA, the CDR3 is TGTGCCACCTGGGACAGGCGGGCTTATAAGAAACTCTTT. Its translation is CATWDRRAYKKLF.

This chain uses TRGV4 with TRGJ1 or TRGJ2. Unmatched junction bases numbered 11, after V lost 6 bases and J lost 0 bases. Per germline, CDR1 EGSTGY and CDR2 YDSYTSSV. The CDR3 runs 15 residues. The CDR3 DNA reads TGTGCCACCTGGTCCTTTGGGACGAATTATTATAAGAAACTCTTT. Encoded protein: CATWSFGTNYYKKLF.

This chain uses TRGV5 with TRGJ1 or TRGJ2. Germline trimming cut 3 bases from V and 5 bases from J; bases unmatched to any gene: 4. The germline V gene encodes CDR1 VINAFY and CDR2 YDVSNSKD. The CDR3 loop spans 12 amino acids. The CDR3 sequence is CATWDCNYKKLF. For the CDR3, the DNA is TGTGCCACCTGGGACTGTAATTATAAGAAACTCTTT.

About this clone: The same CDR3 can be traced to other DNA sequences in this sample. The rearrangement joins TRGV9 to TRGJP1. This CDR3 has 16 residues. From germline, CDR1 is GITISATS and CDR2 ISYDGTV (reference sequence). V was pared by 2 bases and J by 0 bases, with 6 bases of the junction left unmatched. The CDR3: CALWEGPYTTGWFKIF. CDR3 sequence (DNA): TGTGCCTTGTGGGAGGGCCCATATACCACTGGTTGGTTCAAGATATTT.

V and J are TRGV8 and TRGJ1 or TRGJ2. Germline values: CDR1 VENAVY, CDR2 YDSYNSRV. The V and J ends lost 1 base and 10 bases, in that order; junction bases with no gene match: 13. The CDR3 consists of 14 residues. CDR3 nucleotides: TGTGCCACCTGGGATAGAGGCCGGGGTGGAAAGAAACTCTTT. Protein: CATWDRGRGGKKLF.

This clone turned up a few times. This chain joins TRGV2 and TRGJ1 or TRGJ2. The CDR3 is 11 amino acids. Unmatched junction bases numbered 4, after V lost 1 base and J lost 10 bases. From germline, CDR1 is EGSNGY and CDR2 YDSYNSKV. For the CDR3, the DNA is TGTGCCACCTGGGACGGAATGAAGAAACTCTTT. This sequence encodes CATWDGMKKLF.

The gene calls are TRGV4 and TRGJP1. After removal of 6 bases from V and 2 bases from J, the junction contained 6 bases not matched to a gene. The CDR3 extends over 14 amino acids. Germline-derived CDR1 and CDR2 are EGSTGY and YDSYTSSV. Written as DNA, the CDR3 is TGTGCCACCTGGAATAAGACCACTGGTTGGTTCAAGATATTT. Its protein product is CATWNKTTGWFKIF.